A single T cell receptor (beta chain) is shown here with its context. The record originates from a study of blood T cell repertoires in COVID-19. This CDR3 comprises 13 residues. In germline, CDR1 is KGHDR, CDR2 SFDVKD. V was cut by 2 bases and J by 5 bases, with 8 bases left in between. Method: immunoSEQ multiplex PCR; TCRdb's copy keeps in-frame clones and lacks some. The sample yields around 250,000 clones, about nine tenths seen once. V gene TRBV24-1 combines with J gene TRBJ2-5, with a tentative D call TRBD2 (6 bases). The sample taken for sequencing was PBMCs or T cells enriched from blood (not recorded which). The clonotype comes from a woman aged 40 to 49 with acute COVID-19. The CDR3 loop reads CATSDSGEETQYF. As DNA, the CDR3 is TGTGCCACCAGTGATTCGGGGGAGGAGACCCAGTACTTC.